The next 27 T cell receptor beta chains were all read from a single sample in a study of tumor and adjacent non-tumor tissue in lung cancer (dated by TCRdb to about 2018). Libraries were built with multiplex PCR. Sequencing used an Illumina HiSeq 2500. TCRbeta libraries were constructed through three rounds of nested PCR with primers (Table S4) according to protocols adapted from ARM-PCR. The public reads were run again by TCRdb, first through fastp at Q25 and then through MiXCR, and only productive beta chains were kept. CDR3 protein duplicates are merged, each entry listing the most common genes and DNA. The sample table contains more than 120,000 distinct CDR3 sequences; only one count was recorded for around 65% of them. The ten largest clones capture roughly 18% of the sample. RNA was extracted from bulk unsorted tissue and checked for quality with a NanoDrop ND-1000 and an Agilent 2100. The sequenced sample consisted of lung tumor tissue. The receptors were gathered from a man in his sixties with small cell lung cancer.

As to this clonotype: This may stem from a read error, because a much larger clone lies one nucleotide away. The rearrangement links TRBV10-1 to TRBJ2-3; TRBD1 aligns across 10 bases. The CDR3 has 14 amino acids. Germline values: CDR1 WNHNN, CDR2 SYGVQD (reference sequence). For the CDR3, the DNA is TGCGCCAGCAAGACGGACAGGGGGAGGGATACGCAGTGTTTT. This codes for CASKTDRGRDTQCF.

As concerns this clonotype: One junction end disagrees with the germline gene, perhaps due to a read error. This chain connects TRBV11-3 to TRBJ2-5, with D perhaps TRBD1 (6 bases). Per the germline V gene, CDR1 is SGHNT and CDR2 is YENEEA. The CDR3 loop spans 15 amino acids. CDR3 sequence reads: CAISADRRSQETEYF. The CDR3 DNA sequence: TGTGCCATCAGCGCTGACAGGCGGTCCCAAGAGACCGAGTACTTC.

This clonotype occurred many times. The V call is TRBV29-1, the J call TRBJ2-1; TRBD1 is a possible D gene (6 bases). Germline lookup yields CDR1 SQVTM and CDR2 ANQGSEA. CDR3 length equals 13 residues. V lost 7 bases and J 8 bases, leaving 18 bases between the germline ends. For the CDR3, the DNA is TGCAGCGCCACTCGAGCTTACAGGGATGAGCAGTTCTTC. This gives the protein CSATRAYRDEQFF.

This clonotype has at least ten counts. V gene TRBV28 combines with J gene TRBJ2-3; D is perhaps TRBD1 or TRBD2 (5 bases each). CDR3 length equals 16 residues. Deletions cut 2 bases from V and 4 bases from J, with 16 bases between. Germline assignment: CDR1 MDHEN and CDR2 SYDVKM. CDR3 loop: CASSLGGSPLPDTQYF. As DNA, the CDR3 is TGTGCCAGCAGTTTAGGGGGATCACCCCTCCCAGATACGCAGTATTTT.

The V gene is TRBV5-4, the J gene TRBJ2-3; TRBD2 is a possible D gene (5 bases). Trimming removed 8 bases at V and 2 bases at J, with 6 bases between. The CDR3 length is 11 residues. Looked up from germline, CDR1 is SGHNT and CDR2 is YYREEE (reference sequence). In DNA, the CDR3 is TGTGCCAGTAGCGCCACAGATACGCAGTATTTT. Translation gives CASSATDTQYF.

Points on this clonotype: A read error may account for a junction end that differs from germline. This chain links TRBV11-3 with TRBJ2-7; D perhaps matches TRBD1 (5 bases). Germline V CDR1 and CDR2: SGHNT, YENEEA. The CDR3 loop spans 12 amino acids. For the CDR3, the DNA is TGCACCAGCACCGGTCAGGGTTACGAGCAGTACTTC. Its translation is CTSTGQGYEQYF.

As regards this clonotype: A read error may produce the germline difference seen at one junction end. CDR3 sequence (DNA): TGTGTCAGCAGCTCTTACCAGACAGCCAATACGCAGTATTTT. This encodes CVSSSYQTANTQYF. The chain recombines TRBV11-2 with TRBJ2-3, with D perhaps matching TRBD1 (5 bases). The CDR3 totals 14 residues. Germline V gene lookup returns CDR1 SGHAT and CDR2 FQNNGV.

As concerns this clonotype: The conserved final phenylalanine or tryptophan is absent from the CDR3, which likely points to a read error. No DNA is shown, since the ends of the CDR3 on it are uncertain; the CDR3 is the one TCRdb lists. The chain recombines TRBV4-1 with TRBJ2-5; the DNA was not used to check the table's D call, TRBD2. Germline V gene lookup returns CDR1 MGHRA and CDR2 YSYEKL. The CDR3 totals 18 residues, both ends included. The CDR3 is CASSQDLGLAGDGETQYL.

J is TRBJ1-2 and V is TRBV11-3; D is uncertain. V dropped 5 bases and J dropped 4 bases, with 11 bases sitting between them. This CDR3 has 13 residues. The germline V gene has CDR1 SGHNT and CDR2 YENEEA. The CDR3 DNA follows: TGTGCCAGCAGCCCCCACAGTGTCTATGGCTACACCTTC. It encodes CASSPHSVYGYTF.

There are many counts of this clonotype. The chain employs TRBV29-1 and TRBJ1-3, with 7 bases lining up with TRBD1. Germline values: CDR1 SQVTM, CDR2 ANQGSEA. The CDR3 sequence is 13 residues long. With V trimmed by 7 bases and J by 4 bases, 7 bases remained unmatched. CDR3 sequence: CSANPGQGNTIYF. DNA of the CDR3: TGCAGCGCGAACCCGGGACAGGGAAACACCATATATTTT. Using reference TRBV29-1 and TRBJ1-3 for the parts outside the CDR3, the full variable domain is SAVISQKPSRDICQRGTSLTIQCQVDSQVTMMFWYRQQPGQSLTLIATANQGSEATYESGFVIDKFPISRPNLTFSTLTVSNMSPEDSSIYLCSANPGQGNTIYFGEGSWLTVV.

The CDR3 DNA sequence: TGTGCCAGCAGGGGGGGGCTAGCGCCAAGCTACAGGCAGTATGTC. This sequence encodes CASRGGLAPSYRQYV. This chain joins TRBV6-5 and TRBJ2-7; D possibly corresponds to TRBD2 (7 bases). From germline, CDR1 is MNHEY and CDR2 SVGAGI. This CDR3 contains 15 residues.

A remark on this clonotype: This may come from a read error, since a much larger clone is one base off. This sequence joins TRBV20-1 and TRBJ1-1; 11 bases are a match to TRBD1. V was pared by 1 base and J by 5 bases, with 6 bases of the junction left unmatched. Germline assignment: CDR1 DFQATT and CDR2 SNEGSKA (reference sequence). The CDR3 has 15 amino acids. The DNA of the CDR3 is TGCAGTGCTAGAGGGGGCGGGACAGGGGGAACTGAAGCTTTCTTT. Its protein product is CSARGGGTGGTEAFF.

With respect to this clonotype: The germline gene is not matched at one end of the junction; a read error may be the cause. The V call is TRBV11-2, the J call TRBJ1-1; 7 bases are a match to TRBD1. This CDR3 is 16 amino acids long. Per germline, CDR1 SGHAT and CDR2 FQNNGV. The CDR3 loop reads CASRPTGTGQNTEAFF. CDR3 coding DNA: TGCGCCAGCAGGCCGACAGGGACGGGACAGAACACTGAAGCTTTCTTT.

The CDR3 coding sequence is TGTGCCAGTAGTATAGGTTCGGGAATGTATGGCTACACCTTC. This gives the protein CASSIGSGMYGYTF. The rearrangement uses TRBV19 and TRBJ1-2; D is ambiguous. The CDR3 length is 14 residues. The germline CDR1 and CDR2 sequences are LNHDA and SQIVND (reference sequence). V was cut by 1 base and J by 5 bases, with 11 bases left in between.

The CDR3 DNA reads as TGTGCCTGCAGCTTGGGATTAGCGGGAGGGCCTTACGAGCAGTACGTC. The encoded protein is CACSLGLAGGPYEQYV. The gene calls are TRBV7-8 and TRBJ2-7; 11 bases map to TRBD2. The length of the CDR3 is 16 residues. Germline loops: CDR1 SGHVS, CDR2 FQNEAQ.

The V and J genes are TRBV5-4 and TRBJ2-7, with TRBD2 as a possible D gene (7 bases). Germline-derived CDR1 and CDR2 are SGHNT and YYREEE (reference sequence). CDR3 size: 14 residues. V was clipped by 10 bases and J by 0 bases, with 17 bases between them. CDR3 protein: CAFQKRDTSYEQYF. DNA of the CDR3: TGTGCCTTTCAAAAGCGGGACACCTCCTACGAGCAGTACTTC.

There are a few counts of this clonotype. Just one base apart from a much larger clone, this may be a read error. Since the CDR3 does not end with the conserved phenylalanine or tryptophan, this likely comes from a read error. The V gene is TRBV20-1, the J gene TRBJ1-6; 7 positions match TRBD1. In germline, CDR1 is DFQATT, CDR2 SNEGSKA (reference sequence). Losses at the gene ends were 2 bases for V and 5 bases for J; bases not matched to a gene: 6. The CDR3 is 15 amino acids. The CDR3: CSARPGGWDNSPLHL. The CDR3 nucleotides are TGCAGTGCTAGACCAGGGGGATGGGATAATTCACCCCTCCACCTT.

In the case of this clonotype: This may stem from a read error, because a much larger clone lies one nucleotide away. The V and J genes are TRBV20-1 and TRBJ2-3; D is tentatively TRBD1 or TRBD2 (5 bases each). The germline V gene has CDR1 DFQATT and CDR2 SNEGSKA (reference sequence). The V end lost 5 bases, the J end lost 4 bases, and 16 bases lay between the germline ends. This CDR3 has 14 residues. The CDR3 coding sequence is TGCAGTGCTTGGGACCCCACAGTCCCAGATACGCAGTATTTT. Its translation is CSAWDPTVPDTQYF.

This clonotype occurred a few times. V gene TRBV4-2 combines with J gene TRBJ2-3, with unresolved D. From germline, CDR1 is LGHNA and CDR2 YNFKEQ. The CDR3 loop spans 16 amino acids. Between the trimmed V and J ends, which lost 2 bases and 0 bases, there was a span of 12 bases. The CDR3 loop reads CASSQLDKFSTDTQYF. The CDR3 DNA follows: TGTGCCAGCAGCCAACTAGACAAGTTTAGCACAGATACGCAGTATTTT.

As to this clonotype: No conserved phenylalanine or tryptophan ends this CDR3, so it is likely a read error. The chain has TRBV4-1 and TRBJ2-2, with 7 bases fitting TRBD2. V was pared by 4 bases and J by 1 base, with 9 bases of the junction left unmatched. This CDR3 spans 17 amino acids. Germline lookup yields CDR1 MGHRA and CDR2 YSYEKL. DNA of the CDR3: TGCGCCAGCAGCCCCGCTGGGGCTAGCGGGAACACCGGGGAGCTGTTTTCT. Residues: CASSPAGASGNTGELFS.

A remark on this clonotype: One end of the junction does not line up with germline, which may come from a read error. The chain joins TRBV5-4 to TRBJ2-5; D not certain. The CDR3 runs to 13 residues. CDR1 is SGHNT and CDR2 is YYREEE in the germline V gene (reference sequence). The CDR3 loop is CTSSLKYRETQYF. The CDR3 nucleotides are TGTACCAGCAGCTTAAAGTACCGAGAGACCCAGTACTTC.

Of note for this clonotype: The CDR3 end shows no conserved phenylalanine or tryptophan, and so a read error is likely. J is TRBJ2-2 and V is TRBV20-1; no reliable D call. CDR3 size: 17 residues. Per the germline V gene, CDR1 is DFQATT and CDR2 is SNEGSKA (reference sequence). The ends were cut back, 0 bases at V and 1 base at J, with 15 bases in the middle. CDR3 sequence (DNA): TGCAGTGCTAGAGACGTACGGCTACCCTTGAACACCGGGGAGCTGTTTTAT. Translation gives CSARDVRLPLNTGELFY.

A word on this clonotype: This may arise from a read error, as a much more abundant clone is one base away. The gene calls are TRBV6-5 and TRBJ2-1; a weak D match, TRBD2 (5 bases). With 2 bases removed from V and 0 bases from J, the gap between germline ends came to 11 bases. The germline CDR1 and CDR2 sequences are MNHEY and SVGAGI. The CDR3 runs to 16 residues. In DNA form, the CDR3 reads TGTGCCAGCAGTTACGGGAGAGGGCCCTCCTACAATGAGCAGTTCTTC. It is translated as CASSYGRGPSYNEQFF.

This clonotype has just a few counts. The CDR3 DNA reads as TGTGCCAGCAGTGAATCCTCTGTCAGGGATGGCTACACCTTC. This gives the protein CASSESSVRDGYTF. The chain has TRBV6-1 and TRBJ1-2; TRBD1 might be the D (5 bases). CDR1 is MNHNS and CDR2 is SASEGT in the germline V gene. Trimming cost V 2 bases and J 6 bases, with 13 bases left between them. The CDR3 is 14 residues long.

A note on this clonotype: The junction shows a germline mismatch at one end, possibly a read error. The chain is built from TRBV20-1 and TRBJ1-2; TRBD1 is a possible D gene (5 bases). CDR1 and CDR2 from the germline V gene are DFQATT and SNEGSKA (reference sequence). The CDR3 is 14 residues long. For the CDR3, the DNA is TGCGGTGCTAGGACTCCTGACAGTGCCTATGGCTACACCTTC. This translates into CGARTPDSAYGYTF.

As to this clonotype: One end of the junction fails to match germline, which may point to a read error. The chain carries TRBV11-3 and TRBJ2-1; TRBD1 matches 9 bases. CDR1 is SGHNT, CDR2 YENEEA, per germline. The CDR3 has 16 residues. The CDR3 nucleotides read TGTACCAGCAGCTTATATCTCACAGGGGGCTTGAATGAGCAGTTCTTC. This translates into CTSSLYLTGGLNEQFF. The entire variable domain, with the rest obtained from reference TRBV11-3 and TRBJ2-1, is as follows: EAGVVQSPRYKIIEKKQPVAFWCNPISGHNTLYWYLQNLGQGPELLIRYENEEAVDDSQLPKDRFSAERLKGVDSTLKIQPAELGDSAVYLCTSSLYLTGGLNEQFFGPGTRLTVL.

Concerning this clonotype: Since a much larger clone is just one base distant, this may be a read error. In DNA form, the CDR3 reads TGTGCCAGCAGTCGGACAGGGGGGAACTATGGCTACACCTTC. Its protein is CASSRTGGNYGYTF. The chain has TRBV6-5 and TRBJ1-2; TRBD1 matches at 10 bases. Germline lookup yields CDR1 MNHEY and CDR2 SVGAGI. The length of the CDR3 is 14 residues. V gave up 5 bases and J gave up 2 bases; unmatched junction bases: 2.